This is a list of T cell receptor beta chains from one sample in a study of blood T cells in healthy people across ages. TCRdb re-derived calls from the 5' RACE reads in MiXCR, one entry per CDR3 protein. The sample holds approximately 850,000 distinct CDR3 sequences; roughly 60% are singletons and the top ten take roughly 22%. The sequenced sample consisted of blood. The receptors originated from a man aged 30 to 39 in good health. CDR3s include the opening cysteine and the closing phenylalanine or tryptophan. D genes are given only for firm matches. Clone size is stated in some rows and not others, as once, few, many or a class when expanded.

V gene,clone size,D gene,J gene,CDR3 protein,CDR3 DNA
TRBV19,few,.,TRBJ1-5,CASSTRDRNQPQHF,TGTGCCAGTAGTACGCGAGACAGAAATCAGCCCCAGCATTTT
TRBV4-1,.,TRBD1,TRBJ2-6,CASSPWTGEVAPGANVLTF,TGCGCCAGCAGCCCCTGGACAGGGGAAGTTGCTCCTGGGGCCAACGTCCTGACTTTC
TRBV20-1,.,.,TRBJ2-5,CSALRVYQETQYF,TGCAGTGCTCTCAGGGTATACCAAGAGACCCAGTACTTC
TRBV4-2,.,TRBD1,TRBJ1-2,CASSQVQGEGYTF,TGTGCCAGCAGCCAAGTTCAGGGGGAAGGCTACACCTTC
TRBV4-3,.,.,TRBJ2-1,CAGSQERQYNEQFF,TGCGCCGGCAGCCAAGAAAGGCAGTACAATGAGCAGTTCTTC
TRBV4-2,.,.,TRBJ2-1,CASSQNQGSGMGEQFF,TGTGCCAGCAGCCAAAACCAGGGGAGCGGGATGGGTGAGCAGTTCTTC
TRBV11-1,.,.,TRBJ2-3,CASSRRGTTDTQYF,TGTGCCAGCAGCCGTCGGGGAACCACAGATACGCAGTATTTT
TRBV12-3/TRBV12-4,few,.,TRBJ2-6,CASSGPGSGANVLTF,TGTGCCAGCAGCGGCCCAGGGTCTGGGGCCAACGTCCTGACTTTC
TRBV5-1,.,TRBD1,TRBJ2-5,CASRQDGTGNMWQETQYF,TGCGCCAGCAGGCAAGACGGGACAGGGAATATGTGGCAGGAGACCCAGTACTTC
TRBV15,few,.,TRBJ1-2,CATSRAVGTSYGYTF,TGTGCCACCAGCAGAGCTGTCGGGACATCCTATGGCTACACCTTC
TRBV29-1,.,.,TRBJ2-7,CSASYPGESPYEQYF,TGCAGCGCCTCATATCCGGGGGAGAGCCCCTACGAGCAGTACTTC
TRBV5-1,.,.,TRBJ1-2,CASSSGVFDGYTF,TGCGCCAGCAGTTCAGGGGTTTTCGATGGCTACACCTTC
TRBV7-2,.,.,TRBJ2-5,CASSLVEMGTQYF,TGTGCCAGCAGCTTAGTGGAGATGGGGACCCAGTACTTC
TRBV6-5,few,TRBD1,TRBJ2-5,CASSARGQLETQYF,TGTGCCAGCAGTGCCAGGGGGCAGTTGGAGACCCAGTACTTC
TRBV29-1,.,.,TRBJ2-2,CSVGDFTGELFF,TGCAGCGTTGGGGACTTCACCGGGGAGCTGTTTTTT
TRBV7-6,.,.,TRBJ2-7,CASSLAPRQSLILYEQYF,TGTGCCAGCAGCTTAGCACCTCGCCAGAGTCTTATTCTCTACGAGCAGTACTTC
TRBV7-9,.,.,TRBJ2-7,CASSLRTASYEQYF,TGTGCCAGCAGCTTGCGGACCGCCTCATACGAGCAGTACTTC
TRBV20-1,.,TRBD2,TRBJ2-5,CSASGGATQETQYF,TGCAGTGCAAGCGGGGGGGCGACGCAAGAGACCCAGTACTTC
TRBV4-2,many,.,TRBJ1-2,CASSSPEIRVSHGYTF,TGTGCCAGCAGCTCGCCGGAGATCAGGGTGTCCCATGGCTACACCTTC
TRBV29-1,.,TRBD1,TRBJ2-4,CSVGTGQGVREQYF,TGCAGCGTTGGGACGGGACAGGGGGTTAGAGAGCAGTACTTC
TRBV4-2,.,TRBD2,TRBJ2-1,CASSRGLREENEQFF,TGTGCCAGCAGCAGGGGACTACGAGAAGAAAATGAGCAGTTCTTC
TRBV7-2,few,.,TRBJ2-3,CATLTENTDTQYF,TGTGCCACGCTGACAGAGAACACAGATACGCAGTATTTT
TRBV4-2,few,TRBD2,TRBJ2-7,CASSQETGGNTYEQYF,TGTGCCAGCAGCCAAGAAACGGGAGGAAACACCTACGAGCAGTACTTC
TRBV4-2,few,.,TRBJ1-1,CASSQVTGSDTEAFF,TGTGCCAGCAGCCAAGTTACAGGGTCGGACACTGAAGCTTTCTTT
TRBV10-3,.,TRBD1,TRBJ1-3,CAVGQGGTGNTIYF,TGTGCCGTAGGACAGGGTGGTACTGGAAACACCATATATTTT
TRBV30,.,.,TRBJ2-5,CAWATSGAGETQYF,TGTGCCTGGGCAACCTCCGGGGCGGGAGAGACCCAGTACTTC
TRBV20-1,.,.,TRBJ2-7,CSAGPGTTPYERYF,TGCAGTGCTGGCCCCGGGACAACACCCTACGAGCGGTACTTC